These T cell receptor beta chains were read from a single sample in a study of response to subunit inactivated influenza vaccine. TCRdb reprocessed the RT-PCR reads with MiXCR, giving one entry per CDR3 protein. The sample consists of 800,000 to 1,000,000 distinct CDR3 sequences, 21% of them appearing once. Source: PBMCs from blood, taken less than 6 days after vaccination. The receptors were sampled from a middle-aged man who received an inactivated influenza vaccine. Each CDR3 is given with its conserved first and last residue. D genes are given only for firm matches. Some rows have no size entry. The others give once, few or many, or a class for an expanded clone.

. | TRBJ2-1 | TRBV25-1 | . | CASSESLSSYNEQLF | TGTGCCAGCAGTGAATCCCTCAGCTCCTACAATGAGCAGCTCTTC
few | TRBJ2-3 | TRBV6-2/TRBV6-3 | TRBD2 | CASSFVGSGKWDTQYF | TGTGCCAGCAGTTTCGTAGGTAGCGGGAAGTGGGATACGCAGTATTTT
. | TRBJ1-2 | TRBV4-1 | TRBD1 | CASSQEKAKQGTLRYGYTF | TGCGCCAGCAGCCAAGAAAAGGCGAAACAGGGGACACTCCGATATGGCTACACCTTC
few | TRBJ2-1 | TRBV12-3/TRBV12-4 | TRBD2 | CASSSLAGGRDEQFF | TGTGCCAGCAGTTCATTAGCGGGGGGAAGGGATGAGCAGTTCTTC
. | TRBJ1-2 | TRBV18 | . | CASSPAKRWLPYGYTF | TGTGCCAGCTCACCAGCGAAGAGGTGGCTCCCTTATGGCTACACCTTC
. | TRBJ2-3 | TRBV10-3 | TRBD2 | CAISLAEVVDTQYF | TGTGCCATCAGTCTAGCGGAGGTGGTAGATACGCAGTATTTT
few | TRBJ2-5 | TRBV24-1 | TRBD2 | CATSDPNRSSGRDKETQYF | TGTGCCACCAGTGATCCAAACCGGTCTAGCGGGAGGGACAAAGAGACCCAGTACTTC
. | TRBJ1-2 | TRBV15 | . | CATSSRRERRGSNYGYTF | TGTGCCACCAGCTCCAGACGAGAACGTAGAGGGTCTAACTATGGCTACACCTTC
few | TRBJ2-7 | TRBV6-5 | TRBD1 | CASSYADRGELGTYEQYF | TGTGCCAGCAGTTACGCGGACAGGGGTGAGCTTGGTACCTACGAGCAGTACTTC
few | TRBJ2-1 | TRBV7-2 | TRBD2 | CASSSHRDYGPYNEQFF | TGTGCCAGCAGCTCACACCGGGACTACGGCCCCTACAATGAGCAGTTCTTC
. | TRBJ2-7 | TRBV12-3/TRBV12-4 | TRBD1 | CASRGGQGGSYEQYF | TGTGCCAGCAGGGGGGGACAGGGGGGCTCCTACGAGCAGTACTTC
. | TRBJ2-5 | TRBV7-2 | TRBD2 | CASSSGLAGGKETQYF | TGTGCCAGCAGCTCGGGACTAGCGGGGGGAAAAGAGACCCAGTACTTC
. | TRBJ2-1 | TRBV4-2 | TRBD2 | CASSPWTLAGDNEQFF | TGTGCCAGCAGCCCTTGGACCCTAGCGGGGGACAATGAGCAGTTCTTC
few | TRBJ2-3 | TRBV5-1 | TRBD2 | CASSGLAGASTDTQYF | TGCGCCAGCAGCGGGTTAGCGGGGGCCAGCACAGATACGCAGTATTTT
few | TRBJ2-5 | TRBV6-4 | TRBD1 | CATRDRVGTQYF | TGTGCCACTCGGGACAGGGTGGGAACCCAGTACTTC
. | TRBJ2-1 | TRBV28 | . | CASSLFLQTDEQFF | TGTGCCAGCAGTTTATTTTTACAGACGGATGAGCAGTTCTTC
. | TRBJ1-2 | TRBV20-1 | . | CSARKANTNYGYTF | TGCAGTGCTAGAAAGGCCAATACTAACTATGGCTACACCTTC
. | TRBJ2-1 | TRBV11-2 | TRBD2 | CASSLLYASGTRGNEQFF | TGTGCCAGCAGCTTACTATACGCTAGCGGGACCCGGGGCAATGAGCAGTTCTTC
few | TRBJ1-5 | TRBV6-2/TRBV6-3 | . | CASSYRQDNQPQHF | TGTGCCAGCAGTTATCGGCAAGACAATCAGCCCCAGCATTTT
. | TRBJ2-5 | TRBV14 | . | CASSHGFATQYF | TGTGCCAGCAGCCATGGGTTTGCGACCCAGTACTTC
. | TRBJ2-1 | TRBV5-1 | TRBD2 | CASSLDVRRGAGNEQFF | TGCGCCAGCAGCTTGGATGTAAGGCGGGGGGCGGGGAATGAGCAGTTCTTC
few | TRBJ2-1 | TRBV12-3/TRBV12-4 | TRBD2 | CASSFGIAGYNEQFF | TGTGCCAGCAGTTTCGGGATAGCGGGGTACAATGAGCAGTTCTTC
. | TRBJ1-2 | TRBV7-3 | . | CASSRHGDSGYGYTF | TGTGCCAGCAGCCGCCATGGGGATTCCGGCTATGGCTACACCTTC
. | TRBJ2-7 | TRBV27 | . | CASRPRDRLGEQYF | TGTGCCAGCAGACCACGGGACCGCTTGGGAGAGCAGTACTTC
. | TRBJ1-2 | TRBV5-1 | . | CASSFGLLRTPNYGYTF | TGCGCCAGCAGCTTCGGGTTGCTGAGAACGCCTAACTATGGCTACACCTTC
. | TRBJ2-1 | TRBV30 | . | CAWGGYPGYNEQFF | TGTGCCTGGGGAGGGTACCCGGGGTACAATGAGCAGTTCTTC
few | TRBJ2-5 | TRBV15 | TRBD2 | CATSKPLAGEGETQYF | TGTGCCACCAGCAAACCTCTAGCGGGAGAAGGAGAGACCCAGTACTTC
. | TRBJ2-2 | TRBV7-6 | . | CASSLLRDTGELFF | TGTGCCAGCAGCTTACTCAGGGATACCGGGGAGCTGTTTTTT
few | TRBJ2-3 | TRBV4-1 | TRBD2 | CASSQMRGSTDTQYF | TGCGCCAGCAGCCAAATGCGGGGGAGCACAGATACGCAGTATTTT
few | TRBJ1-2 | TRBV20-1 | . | CSARAPERALGYTF | TGCAGTGCTAGAGCACCAGAAAGAGCGCTGGGCTACACCTTC
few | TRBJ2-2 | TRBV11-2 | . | CASSLGGTELFF | TGTGCCAGCAGCTTAGGGGGGACGGAGCTGTTTTTT
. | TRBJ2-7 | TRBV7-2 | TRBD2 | CASSKSGGVAYEQYF | TGTGCCAGCAGCAAAAGCGGGGGGGTCGCCTACGAGCAGTACTTC
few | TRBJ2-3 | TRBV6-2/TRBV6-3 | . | CASSYGGRTDTQYF | TGTGCCAGCAGTTACGGGGGGCGCACAGATACGCAGTATTTT
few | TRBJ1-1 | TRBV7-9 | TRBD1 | CASSFDRVITEAFF | TGTGCCAGCAGCTTCGACAGGGTGATCACTGAAGCTTTCTTT
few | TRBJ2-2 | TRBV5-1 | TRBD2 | CASSPQTSGAGELFF | TGCGCCAGCAGCCCCCAGACTAGCGGGGCCGGGGAGCTGTTTTTT
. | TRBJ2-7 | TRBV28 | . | CASSLTMGLEQYF | TGTGCCAGCAGTTTGACCATGGGACTGGAGCAGTACTTC
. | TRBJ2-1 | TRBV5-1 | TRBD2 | CASSLITGTRDYNEQFF | TGCGCCAGCAGCTTGATAACCGGGACTAGGGACTACAATGAGCAGTTCTTC
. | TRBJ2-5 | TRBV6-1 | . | CASSEVLGIETQYF | TGTGCCAGCAGTGAAGTGTTGGGTATAGAGACCCAGTACTTC
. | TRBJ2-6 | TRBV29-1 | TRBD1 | CSVLQGSAGANVLTF | TGCAGCGTGCTACAGGGGAGTGCTGGGGCCAACGTCCTGACTTTC
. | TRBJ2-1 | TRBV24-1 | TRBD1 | CATSDPGQGHNEQFF | TGTGCCACCAGTGATCCGGGACAGGGCCACAATGAGCAGTTCTTC
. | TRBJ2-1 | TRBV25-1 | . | CASIKGFEQFF | TGTGCCAGCATTAAAGGTTTTGAGCAGTTCTTC
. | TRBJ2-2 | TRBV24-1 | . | CATSETRTNTGELFF | TGTGCCACCAGTGAAACCAGGACGAACACCGGGGAGCTGTTTTTT
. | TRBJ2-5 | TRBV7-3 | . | CASSLKGVGETQYF | TGTGCCAGCAGCTTAAAGGGGGTTGGAGAGACCCAGTACTTC
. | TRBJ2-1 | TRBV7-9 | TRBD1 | CASSLGGGNRFF | TGTGCCAGCAGCTTAGGAGGGGGCAACCGGTTCTTC
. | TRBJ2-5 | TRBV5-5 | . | CASSLIGGGPGQETQYF | TGTGCCAGCAGCTTGATTGGAGGGGGACCTGGCCAAGAGACCCAGTACTTC
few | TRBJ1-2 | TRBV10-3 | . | CAISGGYGYTF | TGTGCCATCAGTGGGGGGTATGGCTACACCTTC
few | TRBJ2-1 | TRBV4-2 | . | CASSQVQDSNEQFF | TGTGCCAGCAGCCAAGTCCAAGACTCCAATGAGCAGTTCTTC
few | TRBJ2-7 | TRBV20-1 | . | CSARDRGRVKQYF | TGCAGTGCTAGAGATAGGGGCAGGGTGAAGCAGTACTTC
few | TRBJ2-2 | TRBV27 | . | CASSRRDSNTGELFF | TGTGCCAGCAGCCGCCGGGACTCTAACACCGGGGAGCTGTTTTTT
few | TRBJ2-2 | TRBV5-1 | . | CASSLYGDGANTGELFF | TGCGCCAGCAGCCTCTACGGCGACGGGGCGAACACCGGGGAGCTGTTTTTT
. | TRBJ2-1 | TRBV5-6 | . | CASSVMQGARVRMEQFF | TGTGCCAGCAGCGTCATGCAGGGAGCCCGCGTGAGGATGGAGCAGTTCTTC
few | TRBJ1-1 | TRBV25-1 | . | CASRVQGNSEAFF | TGTGCCAGCAGAGTACAAGGGAACTCCGAAGCTTTCTTT
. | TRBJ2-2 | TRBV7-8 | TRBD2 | CASESSGRHTGELFF | TGTGCCAGCGAGTCTAGCGGGAGACACACCGGGGAGCTGTTTTTT
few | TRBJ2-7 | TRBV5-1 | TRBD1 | CASTGTASYEQYF | TGCGCCAGCACCGGGACAGCCTCCTACGAGCAGTACTTC
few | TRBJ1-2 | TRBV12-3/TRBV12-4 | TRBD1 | CASSPGTGWAYGYTF | TGTGCCAGCAGTCCCGGGACAGGGTGGGCCTATGGCTACACCTTC
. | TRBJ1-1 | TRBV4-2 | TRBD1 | CASSLDNRGAAFF | TGTGCCAGCAGCCTAGACAACAGGGGAGCGGCTTTCTTT
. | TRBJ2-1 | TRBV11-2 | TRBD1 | CASRSQGGSSYNEQFF | TGTGCCAGCAGGTCACAGGGGGGCTCGTCCTACAATGAGCAGTTCTTC
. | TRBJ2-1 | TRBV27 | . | CASSSGNLGVNEQFF | TGTGCCAGCAGTTCGGGTAACTTGGGGGTCAATGAGCAGTTCTTC
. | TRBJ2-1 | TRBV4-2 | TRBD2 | CASSQDSGRGLFF | TGTGCCAGCAGCCAAGATAGCGGGAGAGGCCTGTTCTTC
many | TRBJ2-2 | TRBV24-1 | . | CASTGYTGELFF | TGTGCCTCGACAGGTTACACCGGGGAGCTGTTTTTT